This T cell receptor beta chain was retrieved from a study of tumour-infiltrating T cells in Burkitt lymphoma. Study-level background: Productive clonality predicted overall and progression-free survival.

This clone came up a few times. Per germline, CDR1 SEHNR and CDR2 FQNEAQ (reference sequence). After removal of 5 bases from V and 4 bases from J, the junction contained 8 bases not matched to a gene. There are 15 residues in the CDR3. The assay was immunoSEQ multiplex PCR, and TCRdb's table has in-frame clones only and misses some. The sample records about 17,000 clones, 70% to 80% being singletons. The rearrangement joins TRBV7-9 to TRBJ2-1, with 7 bases fitting TRBD2. Sequences were obtained from tumor tissue. This TCR was sampled from a human donor with diffuse large B-cell lymphoma. The CDR3 is CASSPWGRDYNEQFF. The CDR3, as DNA: TGTGCCAGCAGCCCCTGGGGGAGGGATTACAATGAGCAGTTCTTC.